The source of this TCR beta chain is a study of cytomegalovirus exposure and HLA in healthy donors (TCRdb year 2017). In terms of the full investigation: An earlier analysis of roughly 610 of the donors reported 276 Gb of sequence data and roughly 120 million unique TCR beta sequences obtained from some 170 million T cells. All discovery cohort repertoires had been generated on a single sequencing platform. A separate validation cohort of about 110 different subjects was used in addition to the approximately 700-subject first cohort. The number of typed donors differed by locus: 629-630 for A, B, C, DRB1 and DQB1; approximately 530 for DQA1; 606 for DPA1; and some 450 for DPB1. The T cell repertoires of 670 or so subjects were profiled by immunosequencing and related to cytomegalovirus serostatus. An early release that covered some 640 HLA-typed donors contained about 300 gigabases of sequencing data and tens of millions of unique TCR sequences. High-throughput TCR immunosequencing, statistical association of individual TCRs with disease status, and machine learning were combined to predict cytomegalovirus infection status. An earlier analysis of some 500 of the donors used high-throughput TCR beta sequencing to judge whether each TCR beta V gene segment behaved as functional or pseudogenic. Among roughly 400 genotyped donors of the cohort, an average of around 240,000 unique TCR beta nucleotide sequences were sequenced per donor, roughly 20% of them non-productive. A later analysis re-examined previously published TCR beta repertoires from around 670 donors and added high-resolution HLA genotyping to investigate patterns of TCR occurrence. Roughly 5 DR-DQ haplotypes were handled as single units for association and clustering because linkage in the cohort was strong. Class I and class II HLA loci were covered by the typing at four-digit resolution. Genome-wide SNP genotypes for about 55% of the 666 donors were used in a later genetic analysis, which treated that subset as a discovery cohort. Of the approximately 400 genotyped donors, about 84% fell in the genetic ancestry cluster associated with self-reported Caucasian donors. The study was designed to test whether signatures of past pathogen exposure could be identified by cataloging public T cell receptors. Alongside the repertoire data, information on donor age, sex, ethnicity and CMV serostatus was compiled. Rather than drawing on any new phenotypic data, the later analysis identified candidate immune exposures from TCR beta sequences and the way those sequences occurred across donors.

Comments on this clone: What antigen it recognizes has not been identified. There are no base qualities to consult, and no much larger clone falls within one base.

The cohort was made up of 500 to 850 healthy bone marrow donors. At the time of sampling, all cohort members were nominally healthy, though unrecorded immune exposures were likely present. The donor tested CMV seronegative and was one of the 352 seronegative cohort members. Every donor gave a peripheral blood sample, and the peripheral blood mononuclear cells from that sample were used for TCR beta sequencing. Genomic DNA was extracted from the blood cell samples with the Qiagen DNeasy Blood Extraction Kit. Germline trimming amounts to 3 bases on V and 2 bases on J, with 3 as the count of junction bases outside the gene matches. CDR1 and CDR2 are read off the germline V gene (reference sequence) as LNHNV and YYDKDF. Including cysteine and phenylalanine, the CDR3 has 15 amino acids. The kept DNA is CDR3 alone, 45 bases in frame from the first base. Library prep was done by the immunoSEQ multiplex PCR assay. For the multiplex PCR, a mixture combining 60 forward primers for TCR Vbeta segments and 13 reverse primers for TCR Jbeta segments was used. The CDR3 region of rearranged TCR beta genes was amplified from genomic DNA with a multiplex PCR assay. The Illumina HiSeq System was used to sequence the amplified TCR beta libraries as 87-base-pair reads. The source study handled its data this way. In a later analysis, tens of millions of unique TCR beta chains were counted across the 650 to 750 repertoires, and roughly 11 million of these chains were shared by at least two donors. To remove PCR and sequencing errors, raw reads were error-corrected and collapsed into unique sequences using a nearest-neighbor algorithm that merged closely related sequences. V, D and J gene segments were assigned by aligning CDR3 sequences to IMGT reference sequences. Each retained sequence needed at least a six-nucleotide match to both a V gene segment and a J gene segment. Rearrangements were called productive when the CDR3 lacked stop codons and stayed in frame with V and J; all others were non-productive. CDR3 was defined by IMGT convention, running from the second conserved V-encoded cysteine to the conserved J-encoded phenylalanine. The earlier analysis of 587 of the donors excluded sequences that lacked an unambiguous match to a single V gene segment. In an earlier analysis of 450 to 750 of the donors, a V segment was called functional when productive rearrangements were above 56.7%, and segregating when the standard deviation between donors exceeded 5%. To diagnose cytomegalovirus status from the catalog of TCR beta chain sequences, a statistical classification framework was built. V and J gene assignment, in a later analysis, came from comparing TCR nucleotide sequences with IMGT/GENE-DB human TR gene sequences. A later analysis assigned CDR3 sequences and most-parsimonious VDJ recombination scenarios with the TCRdist pipeline. In a later analysis, each TCR beta chain was defined by its CDR3 amino acid sequence together with its V-gene family, and reads without a unique V-gene family were excluded. As a way to deal with suspected cross-contamination and a sequencing artifact, a later analysis dropped over 550 nucleotide sequences that were highly shared and had low generation probability. For each public chain, a later analysis derived a clonal expansion index from normalized ranks of inferred template counts within each repertoire. In a later analysis, generation probabilities were computed using a VDJ recombination model fitted to out-of-frame rearrangements, and the results were checked against IGoR. In a later analysis, TCR-TCR, TCR-HLA and TCR-CMV co-occurrence was scored with hypergeometric tests, and a repertoire-size bias correction was applied to TCR pairs. In a later analysis, false discovery rates were estimated by permuting HLA or CMV assignments 20 times. In a later analysis, co-occurring TCRs were grouped with DBSCAN, and TCRdist sequence similarity was added when clustering was performed within HLA-allele-positive subsets. Co-occurrence clustering excluded repertoires with fewer than 30,000 or more than 120,000 public chains, plus five with anomalous nucleotide sharing. Here the immuneACCESS table is served through TCRdb, limited to in-frame sequences with V and J called. Missing clones are a known gap in these copies; in checked studies unresolved V genes cover under half, and the rest lacks a known reason. V, J and clone size reflect that table, while D and trimming were determined from the DNA. The sample data list around 85,000 clones, and about 69% of these were observed just once. Roughly 4.2% of the sample goes to the ten largest clones.

General conclusions and limits of the study: In a later analysis, most CMV-associated TCR beta chains were found to appear HLA-restricted, with HLA associations seemingly driven largely by CMV exposure. The study gave a list of under 200 TCR beta chains associated with cytomegalovirus. The authors suggested that the approach could potentially be extended to other disease states and immunological phenotypes. A further reported finding was that TCR beta sequences accurately predicted the HLA-A and HLA-B alleles for most subjects in the first cohort. Assigning TCR associations to individual alleles was difficult when HLA alleles, especially DR and DQ, strongly co-occurred. The 87-base-pair reads could not distinguish some IMGT-functional V segments, including TRBV6-2 and TRBV6-3, so those segments were excluded. Immune exposure information for the cohort was limited to CMV serostatus. In both the original and validation cohorts, the classifier was reported to diagnose cytomegalovirus status with high specificity and sensitivity. An earlier analysis of 587 of the donors showed that most TCR beta V segments appeared in productive rearrangements either about 87% or about 30% of the time, which broadly matched IMGT annotations. HLA typing was unavailable for some donors at each locus, so association tests used only the typed subset. Because counts were too low, about 15 rarely observed V segments, including chromosome 9 orphons, were left out of the earlier analysis of a few hundred of the donors. In a later analysis, TCR association rates were found to vary across HLA loci, with the most associated TCRs seen for DRB1 alleles and the fewest for HLA-C alleles. In a later analysis, 16,951 TCR beta sequences were associated with specific HLA alleles at a false discovery rate of 0.05. In vitro tests confirmed that a few of the cytomegalovirus-associated TCR beta chains recognize cytomegalovirus antigens. Sequencing depth was assumed to be roughly uniform across donors in the presence/absence analyses, though that assumption may not hold. A later analysis found that HLA-associated TCR beta chains were more clonally expanded and had lower generation probabilities than equally common non-associated chains. The sequencing pipeline was judged likely to have produced a cluster of highly shared sequence variants as a technical artifact. Most TCR sequences were seen in very few donors, while some public TCRs were found in many individuals. A later genetic analysis reported fewer N-insertions in productive TCRs among donors in an Asian-associated ancestry cluster than the roughly 700-donor mean. V-gene and J-gene trimming of TCR beta chains was associated with a missense DCLRE1C variant in a later genetic analysis, and the association was replicated in an independent cohort. Only TCR beta chains were sequenced in this cohort, and the absence of alpha or paired-chain data limited detectable features. Linkage disequilibrium might explain the correlated functional status among segregating V segments, but an unknown experimental factor could not be excluded. Several of the top co-occurrence clusters appeared to be linked to parvovirus B19, influenza, CMV and Epstein-Barr virus, according to a later analysis.

The chain is encoded by TRBV15 joined to TRBJ2-5, with 10 central nucleotides matching TRBD2. Sequencing used PBMCs. The clonotype comes from a man between 60 and 75 years old in good health and CMV-seronegative. The CDR3 here reads CATSSGSGGQETQYF. The nucleotides read TGTGCCACCAGCAGTGGTAGCGGGGGGCAAGAGACCCAGTACTTC.